The sequence of this T cell receptor (beta chain) was determined in a study of OX40 agonist ivuxolimab in advanced cancers. Across the study: The patients received ivuxolimab by intravenous route every 2 weeks at 0.01 to 10 mg/kg.

V lost 8 bases to trimming and J lost 5 bases; unmatched junction nucleotides: 11. CDR1 is SQVTM and CDR2 is ANQGSEA in the germline V gene. The CDR3 runs to 13 residues. Regarding the study as a whole: Averaging showed that CD8+ T cells had more expanded clones than CD4+ did.

The repertoire was sequenced with immunoSEQ multiplex PCR; TCRdb's copy has only in-frame clones and lacks some. This sample has roughly 61,000 clones; about 88% occur once, and the top ten carry roughly 0.5%. In its sample, this clone was seen a few times. Antigen unknown. The sample here was CD4+ or CD8+ T cells sorted from blood, taken in a trial of the OX40 agonist ivuxolimab. This sequence originates from an adult with an advanced solid tumor such as melanoma, head and neck, liver or kidney cancer. The rearrangement links TRBV29-1 to TRBJ2-7, with TRBD2 identical over 8 bases. CDR3 sequence reads: CSPSGSEEDEQYF. DNA of the CDR3: TGCAGCCCCAGCGGGAGTGAGGAGGACGAGCAGTACTTC.